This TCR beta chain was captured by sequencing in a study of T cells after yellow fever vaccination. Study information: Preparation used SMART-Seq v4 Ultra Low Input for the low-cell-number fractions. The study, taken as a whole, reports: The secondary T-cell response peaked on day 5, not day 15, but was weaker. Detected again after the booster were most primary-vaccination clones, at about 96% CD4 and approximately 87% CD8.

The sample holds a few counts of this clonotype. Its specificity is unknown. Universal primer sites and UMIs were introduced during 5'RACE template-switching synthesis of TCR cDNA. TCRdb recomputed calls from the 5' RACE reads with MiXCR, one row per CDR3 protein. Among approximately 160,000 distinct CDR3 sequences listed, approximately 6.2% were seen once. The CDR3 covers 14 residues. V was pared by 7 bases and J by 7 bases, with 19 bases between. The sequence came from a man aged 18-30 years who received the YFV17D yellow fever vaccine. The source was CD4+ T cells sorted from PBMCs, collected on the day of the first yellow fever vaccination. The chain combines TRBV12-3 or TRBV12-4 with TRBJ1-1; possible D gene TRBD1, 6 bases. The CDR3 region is CASTPQLLGGEAFF. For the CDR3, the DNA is TGTGCCAGCACTCCCCAGTTATTAGGGGGTGAAGCTTTCTTT.